These 6 T cell receptor beta chains were all obtained from the same sample, sequenced in a study of cytomegalovirus exposure and HLA in healthy donors. The PCR employed 60 Vbeta primers together with 13 Jbeta primers. This table comes from immunoSEQ multiplex PCR, and its TCRdb copy is limited to in-frame clones, with some not included. In all, the sample yields 100,000 to 150,000 clones. The specimen sequenced was PBMCs. Receptor source: a middle-aged woman in good health and CMV-seropositive.

The V call is TRBV14, the J call TRBJ1-3; tentatively, D is TRBD1 (6 bases). The CDR3 sequence is 13 residues long. Deletions cut 8 bases from V and 6 bases from J, with 14 bases between. The germline V gene has CDR1 SGHDN and CDR2 FVKESK. The CDR3 region has the DNA TGTGCCAGCTCTTCGGGGGGCGTAAACACCATATATTTT. Amino acids: CASSSGGVNTIYF.

This chain uses TRBV11-2 with TRBJ1-2; 7 nucleotides match TRBD1. Germline V gene lookup returns CDR1 SGHAT and CDR2 FQNNGV. The CDR3 is made up of 15 amino acids. The J segment lost 5 bases and the V segment lost 4 bases, leaving 10 bases of the junction unmatched. The CDR3 sequence: CASSSKWGQLYGYTF. In nucleotides, the CDR3 is TGTGCCAGCAGCTCCAAGTGGGGACAGCTTTATGGCTACACCTTC. The full variable domain, completed using reference TRBV11-2 and TRBJ1-2, is EAGVAQSPRYKIIEKRQSVAFWCNPISGHATLYWYQQILGQGPKLLIQFQNNGVVDDSQLPKDRFSAERLKGVDSTLKIQPAKLEDSAVYLCASSSKWGQLYGYTFGSGTRLTVV.

This chain uses TRBV5-4 with TRBJ2-1; 7 bases fit TRBD1. The germline V gene encodes CDR1 SGHNT and CDR2 YYREEE (reference sequence). Germline trimming cut 0 bases from V and 4 bases from J; bases unmatched to any gene: 4. This CDR3 contains 15 residues. The CDR3 protein is CASSLGQGSYNEQFF. The DNA of the CDR3 is TGTGCCAGCAGCTTGGGACAGGGCTCTTACAATGAGCAGTTCTTC.

This chain connects TRBV6-1 to TRBJ1-2, with 7 nucleotides matching TRBD1. Germline assignment: CDR1 MNHNS and CDR2 SASEGT. The V segment lost 1 base and the J segment 8 bases; nucleotides outside the gene matches: 10. This CDR3 is built from 15 residues. The CDR3 loop is CASSEGAGGLEGYTF. The CDR3, as DNA: TGTGCCAGCAGTGAAGGGGCAGGGGGGTTAGAGGGCTACACCTTC.

This sequence joins TRBV4-2 and TRBJ2-1; 10 nucleotides agree with TRBD2. The germline V gene encodes CDR1 LGHNA and CDR2 YNFKEQ. The junction had 4 bases not matched to a gene; V was cut back by 1 base and J by 4 bases. The CDR3 spans 16 residues. Here the CDR3 reads CASSQATSGIYNEQFF. Here the CDR3 DNA reads TGTGCCAGCAGCCAAGCTACTAGCGGGATTTACAATGAGCAGTTCTTC.

The chain carries TRBV6-6 and TRBJ2-7; a possible D gene is TRBD1 (6 bases). The CDR3 has 14 amino acids. V lost 5 bases and J lost 3, with 14 bases in between. From germline, CDR1 is MNHNY and CDR2 SVGAGI (reference sequence). CDR3 residues: CASSASGQYYEQYF. CDR3 DNA sequence: TGTGCCAGCAGTGCCTCCGGACAGTACTACGAGCAGTACTTC.